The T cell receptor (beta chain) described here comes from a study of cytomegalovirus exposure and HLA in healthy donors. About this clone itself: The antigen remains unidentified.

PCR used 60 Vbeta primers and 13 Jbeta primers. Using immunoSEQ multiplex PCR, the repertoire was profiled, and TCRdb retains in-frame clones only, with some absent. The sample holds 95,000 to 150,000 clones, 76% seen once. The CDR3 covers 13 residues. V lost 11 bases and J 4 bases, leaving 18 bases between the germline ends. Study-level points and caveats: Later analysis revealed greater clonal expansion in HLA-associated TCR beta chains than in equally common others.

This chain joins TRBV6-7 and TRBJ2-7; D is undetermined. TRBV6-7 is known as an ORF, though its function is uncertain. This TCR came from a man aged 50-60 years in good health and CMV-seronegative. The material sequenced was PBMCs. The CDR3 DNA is TGTGCCCGCGCGGTCGAATTTGTTTACGAGCAGTACGTC. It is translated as CARAVEFVYEQYV.